This T cell receptor beta chain came from a study of T cell responses to AZD1222 COVID-19 vaccine. Study observations and caveats: White British donors predominated, females outnumbered males, and clonal diversity was possibly underestimated. Unmutated variant regions are reportedly targeted by nearly half of spike-specific TCRs. There were vaccine-associated CD4 TCRs across spike, dominant at 160-218 and 743-854. Spike-specific TCR repertoires showed rising breadth and depth after two AZD1222 doses.

Clones were sequenced by immunoSEQ multiplex PCR, and TCRdb holds only the in-frame ones, with some missing. Of 95,000 to 150,000 clones listed, about 88% are singletons. Worth noting for this clone: Antigen: not known.

Source: peripheral blood, taken on day 0 of AZD1222 vaccination. This clonotype was obtained from an adult in good health.

The CDR3, as DNA: TGTGCCAGCAGTTTACGGGGACAGGGTGTTGTCAATCAGCCCCAGCATTTT. Its protein is CASSLRGQGVVNQPQHF. The rearrangement uses TRBV28 and TRBJ1-5, with 9 bases matching TRBD1. CDR3 length: 17 amino acids. V gave up 2 bases and J gave up 3 bases; unmatched junction bases: 8. The germline V gene encodes CDR1 MDHEN and CDR2 SYDVKM.